This T cell receptor (beta chain) appears in the sequencing data of a study of CXCR3-negative and CXCR3-positive naive CD8 T cells (dated by TCRdb to between 2018 and 2021). For the study in its entirety: In total, 130 million to 150 million TRB reads were obtained, or roughly 1.5 +/- 0.3 million reads per library. Diversity and physicochemical repertoire analyses covered 11 donors pooled from two independent experiments. TRBV-TRBJ cluster analysis included naive subsets from 5 donors and memory cells from 3 donors. Points the paper makes about the study in general: Compared with CXCR3-negative naive cells, CXCR3-positive naive cells had TRB CDR3s with higher hydrophobicity (lower Kidera factor 4), lower energy, and higher strength and volume indices. Similar TRBV-TRBJ usage was shown by naive CXCR3-negative and CXCR3-positive cells from the same donor, whereas distinct patterns were shown by memory cells. Comparably high repertoire diversity was found in both naive subsets, whereas much lower repertoire diversity was found in memory CD8+ T cells. Because CXCR3 expression was partially decreased after cryopreservation, freshly isolated PBMCs were used for most assays. Because surface CD5, which is linked to self-reactivity in mice, was comparable between the naive subsets, TCR interaction strength was also inferred from TRB CDR3 physicochemical properties.

Data came from a NextSeq 550. The Human TCR Profiling Kit (MiLaboratory) was used to make UMI-labeled 5' RACE TRB cDNA libraries. cDNA synthesis used the entire amount of extracted RNA, and PCR amplification then used the entire amount of cDNA produced. Libraries were prepared in parallel with an identical number of PCR cycles. Turning to the authors' computational methods: MIGEC and MiXCR extracted about 50,000 +/- 10,000 unique UMI-labeled TRB cDNA molecules per library, requiring at least two reads per UMI. On average, around 40,000 +/- 10,000 functional in-frame TRB CDR3 nucleotide clonotypes lacking stop codons were found per library. After each sample was downsampled to 5000 UMI-labeled TRB molecules, VDJtools was used to calculate diversity metrics such as normalized Shannon-Wiener and Chao1. VDJtools computed clonotype-size-weighted physicochemical properties of the central five CDR3 residues: interaction energy, strength, volume and Kidera factor 4. After reprocessing by TCRdb, each CDR3 protein sequence is one entry, and no DNA is given. The V and J calls, along with clone size, are taken from TCRdb and not from the paper's own processing. This sample's table lists fewer than 140,000 distinct CDR3 sequences. Of the sample, 0.3% to 0.45% is held by the ten largest clones.

According to the germline V gene (reference sequence), CDR1 reads PRHDT and CDR2 reads FYEKMQ. Spanning cysteine to phenylalanine, the CDR3 consists of 15 amino acids. No DNA has been recorded. Each CD8+ T cell subset was flow-sorted in triplicate, with roughly 300,000 cells per subset placed directly into RLT lysis buffer. To keep memory contaminants out, a stringent definition of naive CD8+ T cells was applied: CD45RO-CCR7+CD27+CD95-. Peripheral blood mononuclear cells were isolated from buffy coats using standard density gradient centrifugation. Naive CXCR3-negative and CXCR3-positive CD8+ T cells were flow-sorted on a FACSAria III. Total RNA was extracted from sorted cells using an RNeasy Mini Kit. Worth noting for this clonotype: The clone's antigen remains unknown.

The origin of this receptor is a human donor in good health. Some clones in this sample may be carry-over from other donors' samples. Sequenced input: naive CXCR3+ CD8+ T cells from blood. This specimen's cell subset or site label, interpreted: CD45RO-CCR7+CD27+CD95- naive CD8+ T cells expressing CXCR3 (TNR3+). This sequence uses TRBV13 and TRBJ2-1. CDR3 reads: CASSLWRTENNEQFF.